The T cell receptor beta chain described here comes from a study of cytomegalovirus exposure and HLA in healthy donors. CDR1 LNHDA and CDR2 SQIVND come from the germline V gene (reference sequence). The CDR3 loop spans 14 amino acids. V lost 1 base and J lost 10; bases outside the gene matches: 7. Findings and limits, study-wide: Roughly uniform depth of sequencing across donors was assumed in presence/absence analyses.

The PCR used 60 Vbeta and 13 Jbeta primers. The assay was immunoSEQ multiplex PCR, and TCRdb's table has in-frame clones only and misses some. The sample lists about 190,000 clones, about 81% seen once, with about 4.4% in the top ten. Concerning this clone: Its specificity is not known.

Material for sequencing was PBMCs. The clonotype comes from a man aged 30 to 39 in good health and CMV-seropositive. The V gene is TRBV19, the J gene TRBJ2-1; 7 bases map to TRBD1. For the CDR3, the DNA is TGTGCCAGTAGTATAGGACAGGGTACTATCGAGCAGTTCTTC. It encodes CASSIGQGTIEQFF.